This T cell receptor (beta chain) was profiled in a study of CD8 T cells in Susac syndrome. Study-level findings and limits: In its TCR sequencing and HLA analysis, the study acknowledged that the number of individuals was relatively small.

With random hexamers, reverse transcription was performed on about 0.45 to 1 ug of RNA. Amplification of TCR beta CDR3 spanned 54 Vbeta and 13 Jbeta via immunoSEQ multiplex PCR. TCRdb re-called the immunoSEQ multiplex PCR reads with MiXCR, one entry per CDR3 protein. The sample contains 180,000 or so distinct CDR3 sequences, around 96% of which appear only once. Germline V gene sequence: CDR1 SQVTM, CDR2 ANQGSEA. The CDR3 extends over 13 amino acids. In regard to this clonotype: The antigen is not known. One end of the junction fails to match germline, which may point to a read error.

Healthy donors formed controls matched for age and sex. This TCR derives from a human donor in good health. The gene calls are TRBV29-1 and TRBJ2-1, with 7 bases that match TRBD1. The sequenced sample consisted of CD4+ T cells from PBMCs. The CDR3 DNA reads as TGCAGCGTTTCGACAGGGCGCCCGAATGGGCAGTTCTTC. Protein sequence: CSVSTGRPNGQFF.